This T cell receptor (beta chain) was observed in a study of shared clonotypes between healthy human individuals. As to this clone: Its antigen is unidentified.

At the deep level, the assay was run. The repertoire was sequenced with immunoSEQ multiplex PCR; TCRdb's copy has only in-frame clones and lacks some. The sample has around 2.1 million clones; 90% to 96% are singletons. Trimming removed 0 bases from V and 0 bases from J, with 11 bases in between. The CDR3 has 16 residues. Germline assignment: CDR1 MDHEN and CDR2 SYDVKM. Study-wide results and caveats: Across subsets, estimated richness was generally greater for naive than for memory populations.

The specimen was naive CD4+ T cells sorted from blood. As for subset: CD45RA+ positively selected. The receptor was derived from a man between 18 and 35 years old in good health. The chain uses TRBV28 and TRBJ1-2, with a weak D call TRBD1 (5 bases). DNA of the CDR3: TGTGCCAGCAGTTTATGGGCAGGGCTTACTAACTATGGCTACACCTTC. Translated: CASSLWAGLTNYGYTF.